This record looks at one TCR beta chain sequence and its context. What it binds is unknown. CDR1 is DFQATT and CDR2 is SNEGSKA in the germline V gene (reference sequence). This CDR3 spans 16 amino acids. Every sample yielded at least 7 million isolated PBMCs. Per sample, at least 5 micrograms of total RNA were extracted. The source of the sample is a study of blood T cells in healthy people across ages. Study observations and caveats: Using unsorted PBMCs precluded a conclusive naive versus antigen-experienced comparison.

Primers used in a second PCR of about 7 to 12 cycles were a sample-barcoded 5' primer and a J-beta primer mix. Each cDNA molecule received a tag from a template-switch adaptor that had 12 random nucleotides. TCRdb fed the 5' RACE reads into MiXCR, producing one record per CDR3 protein. The sample lists about 970,000 distinct CDR3 sequences, 51% occurring once. The TCR was taken from a woman aged 55-69 years in good health. J is TRBJ2-4 and V is TRBV20-1; TRBD2 agrees at 10 bases. TRBJ2-5 matches the DNA end more closely, so the J call is doubtful. Sequencing was performed on blood. CDR3 coding DNA: TGCAGTGCTAGACCGCCTAGCGGGAGCCGACAAGAGACCCAGTACTTC. It yields the protein CSARPPSGSRQETQYF.